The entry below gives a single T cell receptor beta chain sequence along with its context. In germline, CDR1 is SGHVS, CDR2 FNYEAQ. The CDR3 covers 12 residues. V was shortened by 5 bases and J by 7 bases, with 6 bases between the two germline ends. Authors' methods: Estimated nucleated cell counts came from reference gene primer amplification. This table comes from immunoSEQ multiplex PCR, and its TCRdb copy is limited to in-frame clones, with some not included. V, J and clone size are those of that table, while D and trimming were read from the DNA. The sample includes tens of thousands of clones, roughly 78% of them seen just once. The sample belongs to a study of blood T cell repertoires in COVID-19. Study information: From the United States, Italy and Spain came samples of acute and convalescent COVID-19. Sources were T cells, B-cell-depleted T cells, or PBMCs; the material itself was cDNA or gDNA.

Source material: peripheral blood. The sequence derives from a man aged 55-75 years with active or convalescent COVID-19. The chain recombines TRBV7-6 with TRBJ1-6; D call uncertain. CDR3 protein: CASSQQNSPLHF. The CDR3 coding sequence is TGTGCCAGCAGCCAACAGAATTCACCCCTCCACTTT. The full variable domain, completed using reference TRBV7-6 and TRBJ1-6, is GAGVSQSPRYKVTKRGQDVALRCDPISGHVSLYWYRQALGQGPEFLTYFNYEAQQDKSGLPNDRFSAERPEGSISTLTIQRTEQRDSAMYRCASSQQNSPLHFGNGTRLTVT.